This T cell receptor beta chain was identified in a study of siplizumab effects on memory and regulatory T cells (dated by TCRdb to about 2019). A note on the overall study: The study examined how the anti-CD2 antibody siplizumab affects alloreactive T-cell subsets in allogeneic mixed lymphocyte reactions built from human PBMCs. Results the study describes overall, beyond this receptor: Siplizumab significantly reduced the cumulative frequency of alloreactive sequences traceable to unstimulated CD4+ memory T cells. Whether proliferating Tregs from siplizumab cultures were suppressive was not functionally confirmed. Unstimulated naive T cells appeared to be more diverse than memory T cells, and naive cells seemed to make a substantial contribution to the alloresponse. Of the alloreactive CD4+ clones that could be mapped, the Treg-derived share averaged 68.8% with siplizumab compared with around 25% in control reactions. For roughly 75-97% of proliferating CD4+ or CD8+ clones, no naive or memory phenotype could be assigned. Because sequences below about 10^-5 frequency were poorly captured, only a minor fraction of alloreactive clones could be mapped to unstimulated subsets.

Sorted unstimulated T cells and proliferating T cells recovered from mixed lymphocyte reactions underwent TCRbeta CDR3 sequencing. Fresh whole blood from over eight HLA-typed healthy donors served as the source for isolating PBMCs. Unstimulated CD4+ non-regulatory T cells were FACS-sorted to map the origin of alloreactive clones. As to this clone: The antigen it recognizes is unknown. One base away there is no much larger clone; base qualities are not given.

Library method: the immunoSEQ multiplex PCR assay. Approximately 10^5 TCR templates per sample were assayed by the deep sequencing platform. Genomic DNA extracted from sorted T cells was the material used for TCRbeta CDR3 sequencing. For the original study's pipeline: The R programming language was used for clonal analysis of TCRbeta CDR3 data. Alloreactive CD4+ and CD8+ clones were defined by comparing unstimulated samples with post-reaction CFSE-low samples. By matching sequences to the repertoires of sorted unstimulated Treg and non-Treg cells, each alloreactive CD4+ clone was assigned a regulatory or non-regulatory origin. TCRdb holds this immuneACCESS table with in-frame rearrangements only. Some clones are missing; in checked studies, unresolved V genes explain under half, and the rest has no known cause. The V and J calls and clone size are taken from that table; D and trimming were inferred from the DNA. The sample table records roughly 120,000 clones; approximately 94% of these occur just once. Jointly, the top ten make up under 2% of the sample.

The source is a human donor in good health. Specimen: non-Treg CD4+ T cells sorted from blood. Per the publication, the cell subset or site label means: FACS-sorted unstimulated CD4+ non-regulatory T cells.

The nucleotide sequence is given as TGTGCCAGCAGCTCTAGTCAGTCCTACAATGAGCAGTTCTTC. Its coded protein is CASSSSQSYNEQFF. The sequence links TRBV6-1 to TRBJ2-1, with the identity of the D gene unclear. The cysteine opens and the phenylalanine closes a CDR3 of 14 amino acids. Only the CDR3 part of the read is kept: 42 bases, read in frame from the first base. Trimming at the junction amounts to 6 bases on V and 1 base on J, and the germline ends lie 10 bases apart. CDR1 and CDR2 (MNHNS, SASEGT) derive from the germline V gene.